The 21 T cell receptor beta chains given below trace back to one sample, sequenced in a study of cytomegalovirus exposure and HLA in healthy donors (dated by TCRdb to 2016 to 2017). The library came from the immunoSEQ multiplex PCR assay. What TCRdb holds here is the immuneACCESS table cut down to in-frame rearrangements. Part of the clones is not present; checked against another copy, under half of the missing clones reflect an unresolved V gene, and the others are unexplained. In all, the sample holds over 150,000 clones, and about 86% of those were seen once. 2% to 2.5% of the sample lies in the top ten. The sequencing sample was made of PBMCs. Every receptor here comes from a woman aged 18-29 years in good health and CMV-seronegative.

The chain couples TRBV19 to TRBJ1-5, with 7 bases fitting TRBD1. V gave up 7 bases and J gave up 4 bases; unmatched junction bases: 16. Germline CDR1 LNHDA, CDR2 SQIVND (reference sequence). CDR3 length: 17 residues. Here the CDR3 reads CASKIGTVGLGNQPQHF. The CDR3 DNA follows: TGTGCCAGTAAGATTGGGACAGTGGGTCTGGGAAATCAGCCCCAGCATTTT.

The CDR3 spells CASSFPGQGGQYF. The CDR3 DNA sequence: TGTGCCAGCAGCTTTCCGGGACAGGGGGGGCAGTACTTC. V is TRBV7-9 and J is TRBJ2-7, with 11 bases identical to TRBD1. The ends lost 3 bases at V and 9 bases at J; junction bases unmatched: 4. The CDR3 covers 13 residues. The germline CDR1 and CDR2 sequences are SEHNR and FQNEAQ (reference sequence).

The chain uses TRBV27 and TRBJ2-3, with 12 bases matching TRBD2. CDR1 MNHEY and CDR2 SMNVEV come from the germline V gene (reference sequence). The CDR3 has 14 residues. V was pared by 6 bases and J by 5 bases, with 3 bases of the junction left unmatched. The CDR3 is CASRSLAGGDTQYF. The CDR3 nucleotides are TGTGCCAGCAGATCACTAGCGGGGGGAGATACGCAGTATTTT.

The J gene is TRBJ2-5, the V gene TRBV6-1, with D hard to call. The germline CDR1 and CDR2 sequences are MNHNS and SASEGT. The CDR3 is 12 amino acids. Trimming stripped 7 bases from V and 2 bases from J, with 8 bases between. The CDR3 sequence is CASTDSQETQYF. For the CDR3, the DNA is TGTGCCAGCACTGACTCTCAAGAGACCCAGTACTTC.

The chain uses TRBV4-3 and TRBJ1-4; D unresolved. V was trimmed by 2 bases and J by 3 bases, leaving 10 bases between them. Per germline, CDR1 LGHNA and CDR2 YSLEER. The CDR3 consists of 15 residues. Written as DNA, the CDR3 is TGCGCCAGCAGCCAAAGTTTAACATCTAATGAAAAACTGTTTTTT. As protein: CASSQSLTSNEKLFF.

V and J are TRBV10-1 and TRBJ1-4, with unresolved D. The ends were cut back, 4 bases at V and 4 bases at J, with 7 bases in the middle. The V gene's germline CDR1 is WNHNN and CDR2 SYGVQD (reference sequence). The CDR3 sequence is 13 residues long. CDR3 sequence: CASSAGLNEKLFF. The CDR3 DNA reads TGCGCCAGCAGTGCAGGACTTAATGAAAAACTGTTTTTT.

This chain connects TRBV7-9 to TRBJ2-1; D uncertain. V was shortened by 5 bases and J by 6 bases, with 8 bases between the two germline ends. CDR3 length: 12 amino acids. Germline lookup yields CDR1 SEHNR and CDR2 FQNEAQ (reference sequence). The CDR3 nucleotides read TGTGCCAGCAGCCCTACAGTCAATGAGCAGTTCTTC. It is translated as CASSPTVNEQFF. The entire variable domain, with the rest obtained from reference TRBV7-9 and TRBJ2-1, is as follows: DTGVSQNPRHKITKRGQNVTFRCDPISEHNRLYWYRQTLGQGPEFLTYFQNEAQLEKSRLLSDRFSAERPKGSFSTLEIQRTEQGDSAMYLCASSPTVNEQFFGPGTRLTVL.

CDR3 sequence reads: CASSPWRTVKSYNEQFF. The CDR3 DNA reads as TGTGCCAGCAGCCCCTGGAGGACAGTTAAATCCTACAATGAGCAGTTCTTC. The chain has TRBV9 and TRBJ2-1; maybe TRBD1 (6 bases). V shed 4 bases and J shed 1 base, with 18 bases lying between them. CDR3 length equals 17 residues. Germline loops: CDR1 SGDLS, CDR2 YYNGEE.

The V and J genes are TRBV15 and TRBJ1-2, with D possibly matching TRBD1 (5 bases). CDR1 LNHNV and CDR2 YYDKDF come from the germline V gene (reference sequence). Trimming took off 0 bases at V and 0 bases at J, with 11 bases between the two ends. The CDR3 has 16 amino acids. In nucleotides, the CDR3 is TGTGCCACCAGCAGAGATAGGGGAATCGCTAACTATGGCTACACCTTC. Residues: CATSRDRGIANYGYTF.

The gene calls are TRBV27 and TRBJ2-3; D gene ambiguous. CDR1 is MNHEY, CDR2 SMNVEV, per germline (reference sequence). Trimming shortened V by 2 bases and J by 0 bases, and 6 bases separated the two germline ends. The CDR3 loop spans 14 amino acids. The chain's CDR3 is CASSLIRSTDTQYF. CDR3 DNA sequence: TGTGCCAGCAGTTTAATTCGTAGCACAGATACGCAGTATTTT.

The chain links TRBV6-6 to TRBJ2-2; 12 bases match TRBD2. Per germline, CDR1 MNHNY and CDR2 SVGAGI (reference sequence). V gave up 5 bases and J gave up 5 bases; unmatched junction bases: 6. This CDR3 spans 16 amino acids. The CDR3 DNA follows: TGTGCCAGCAGTGCAAGACTAGCGGGGGAAACCGGGGAGCTGTTTTTT. Encoded protein: CASSARLAGETGELFF.

The V call is TRBV18, the J call TRBJ2-5; 10 nucleotides line up with TRBD1. The V gene end was trimmed by 6 bases and the J gene end by 5 bases; junction bases not matched to a gene: 9. CDR1 is KGHSH and CDR2 is LQKENI in the germline V gene. The CDR3 is 15 residues long. CDR3 coding DNA: TGTGCCAGCTCGCATGACAGGGGGCGCGGGGAGACCCAGTACTTC. It encodes CASSHDRGRGETQYF.

This clone was seen only a few times. The V gene is TRBV5-4, the J gene TRBJ1-4; D gene uncertain. CDR3 length: 13 residues. Trimming stripped 2 bases from V and 5 bases from J, with 7 bases between. Germline lookup yields CDR1 SGHNT and CDR2 YYREEE (reference sequence). Here the CDR3 reads CASSLIPNEKLFF. CDR3 bases: TGTGCCAGCAGCTTAATCCCAAATGAAAAACTGTTTTTT. Drawing the rest from reference TRBV5-4 and TRBJ1-4, the complete variable domain is ETGVTQSPTHLIKTRGQQVTLRCSSQSGHNTVSWYQQALGQGPQFIFQYYREEENGRGNFPPRFSGLQFPNYSSELNVNALELDDSALYLCASSLIPNEKLFFGSGTQLSVL.

The J gene is TRBJ2-2, the V gene TRBV9; 7 bases line up with TRBD1. This CDR3 is 17 amino acids long. V shed 3 bases, J shed 0 bases, and the junction held 8 bases outside the gene matches. Germline values: CDR1 SGDLS, CDR2 YYNGEE. CDR3 in amino acids: CASSALGGWSNTGELFF. The DNA of the CDR3 is TGTGCCAGCAGCGCCTTAGGGGGCTGGTCGAACACCGGGGAGCTGTTTTTT. The variable domain in full, with the rest retrieved from reference TRBV9 and TRBJ2-2, is DSGVTQTPKHLITATGQRVTLRCSPRSGDLSVYWYQQSLDQGLQFLIQYYNGEERAKGNILERFSAQQFPDLHSELNLSSLELGDSALYFCASSALGGWSNTGELFFGEGSRLTVL.

This chain joins TRBV5-1 and TRBJ2-5, with 10 nucleotides matching TRBD2. The CDR3 has 16 amino acids. The J segment lost 8 bases and the V segment lost 4 bases, leaving 14 bases of the junction unmatched. CDR1 is SGHRS, CDR2 YFSETQ, per germline. The CDR3 nucleotides read TGCGCCAGCAGCCAACGTAGCGGGGGGCAGACGGCCACCCAGTACTTC. It is translated as CASSQRSGGQTATQYF.

J is TRBJ1-2 and V is TRBV10-3; the match to TRBD1 covers 7 bases. This CDR3 has 13 residues. V lost 5 bases, J lost 2 bases, and 2 bases stayed unmatched. From germline, CDR1 is ENHRY and CDR2 SYGVKD. The CDR3: CAISPDRNYGYTF. CDR3 DNA: TGTGCCATCAGTCCGGACAGGAACTATGGCTACACCTTC.

This chain connects TRBV19 to TRBJ2-7; D gene uncertain. Between the trimmed V and J ends, which lost 10 bases and 2 bases, there was a span of 3 bases. Germline assignment: CDR1 LNHDA and CDR2 SQIVND (reference sequence). The CDR3 totals 9 residues. The DNA for the CDR3 is TGTGCCATTACCTACGAGCAGTACTTC. Protein: CAITYEQYF.

The V call is TRBV29-1, the J call TRBJ2-1, with 7 positions matching TRBD1. CDR1 SQVTM and CDR2 ANQGSEA come from the germline V gene. The CDR3 has 14 amino acids. V lost 3 bases and J lost 10; bases outside the gene matches: 12. The CDR3 reads CSVEGQTRLGEQFF. CDR3 DNA: TGCAGCGTTGAGGGACAGACCCGGCTAGGGGAGCAGTTCTTC.

The chain links TRBV18 to TRBJ1-1, with TRBD1 matching 10 bases. Germline values: CDR1 KGHSH, CDR2 LQKENI. The trim removed 2 bases at V and 4 bases at J, leaving 7 bases unmatched. The CDR3 runs 16 residues. The CDR3 DNA is TGTGCCAGCTCACCAAAGACAGGGGGCGCAGGCACTGAAGCTTTCTTT. Translating it yields CASSPKTGGAGTEAFF.

The gene calls are TRBV5-1 and TRBJ2-2; D might be TRBD2 (5 bases). The length of the CDR3 is 15 residues. Germline CDR1 SGHRS, CDR2 YFSETQ. Trimming left V 5 bases short and J 1 base short, with 12 bases between. The CDR3 is CASSERAMNTGELFF. CDR3 in DNA: TGCGCCAGCAGTGAGAGGGCGATGAACACCGGGGAGCTGTTTTTT.

Notes on this clone: The germline gene is not matched at one end of the junction; a read error may be the cause. The chain is built from TRBV7-2 and TRBJ1-2; tentative D call: TRBD1 (6 bases). Germline CDR1 is SGHTA and CDR2 is FQGNSA. There are 15 residues in the CDR3. The CDR3: CASSLAPGSERTVLF. In DNA, the CDR3 is TGTGCCAGCAGCTTAGCTCCCGGAAGCGAACGGACAGTCCTCTTC.